The rows below give T cell receptor beta chains drawn from one sample of a study of blood T cell repertoires in COVID-19. Data came from immunoSEQ multiplex PCR; TCRdb stores just in-frame clones and leaves some out. The table includes about 180,000 clones, around 80% detected once. Sample: peripheral blood. Source of these receptors: a woman aged 40-49 years with COVID-19, enrolled during active disease. CDR3s include the opening cysteine and the closing phenylalanine or tryptophan. A D gene is named only where the DNA matches it firmly. Expanded clones get a size class; other rows say once, few or many, or leave the size out.

clone_size d_call j_call v_call cdr3_aa cdr3_nt
. TRBD1 TRBJ1-5 TRBV10-1 CASITIWDRGRVNQPQHF TGCGCCAGCATCACTATCTGGGACAGGGGGCGTGTGAATCAGCCCCAGCATTTT
few . TRBJ2-5 TRBV4-1 CASSQESRGETQYF TGCGCCAGCAGCCAAGAATCCAGGGGAGAGACCCAGTACTTC
. . TRBJ1-3 TRBV7-7 CASSLDSRDSTIYF TGTGCCAGCAGCTTAGACTCCAGGGATAGCACCATATATTTT
once . TRBJ1-1 TRBV28 CASSSLVSAGRKTEAFF TGTGCCAGCAGTTCCCTAGTATCGGCAGGGCGGAAAACTGAAGCTTTCTTT
. . TRBJ2-1 TRBV6-6 CASSYPTGTGDNEQFF TGTGCCAGCAGTTACCCTACCGGGACTGGGGACAATGAGCAGTTCTTC
. . TRBJ2-5 TRBV19 CASSFSFGETQYF TGTGCCAGTAGCTTCTCCTTCGGGGAGACCCAGTACTTC
. . TRBJ2-4 TRBV3-1/TRBV3-2 CASSRIPNIQYF TGTGCCAGCAGCCGTATCCCTAACATTCAGTACTTC
. TRBD1 TRBJ1-5 TRBV7-8 CASSLATGGDSNQPQHF TGTGCCAGCAGCTTAGCGACAGGGGGGGATAGCAATCAGCCCCAGCATTTT
. . TRBJ1-3 TRBV5-1 CASSLQRFPSF TGCGCCAGCAGCTTGCAGCGGTTCCCTAGTTTT
. TRBD2 TRBJ2-1 TRBV5-4 CASSRGGASNEQFF TGTGCCAGCAGCCGGGGAGGGGCTAGCAATGAGCAGTTCTTC
. . TRBJ1-3 TRBV10-2 CASRTQGSGNTIYF TGCGCCAGCAGGACACAGGGCTCTGGAAACACCATATATTTT
many TRBD1 TRBJ2-3 TRBV6-1 CASSDLQGADTQYF TGTGCCAGCAGTGATTTACAGGGGGCAGATACGCAGTATTTT
. TRBD1 TRBJ1-2 TRBV3-1/TRBV3-2 CASEGTGLLGGYTF TGTGCCAGCGAAGGGACAGGACTCTTGGGTGGCTACACCTTC
once . TRBJ1-5 TRBV6-5 CASSYTGSGNQPQHF TGTGCCAGCAGTTACACAGGGTCGGGCAATCAGCCCCAGCATTTT
once . TRBJ2-2 TRBV10-3 CATGEPGELFF TGTGCCACCGGGGAACCCGGGGAGCTGTTTTTT
. . TRBJ1-1 TRBV18 CASSPDPPGNTEAFF TGTGCCAGCTCACCCGACCCGCCGGGGAACACTGAAGCTTTCTTT
. . TRBJ2-1 TRBV19 CASSIAVYNEQFF TGTGCCAGTAGTATAGCGGTGTACAATGAGCAGTTCTTC
. TRBD2 TRBJ2-1 TRBV5-1 CASSLNAGLAGGNEQFF TGCGCCAGCAGCTTAAATGCAGGACTAGCAGGAGGGAATGAGCAGTTCTTC
. . TRBJ2-6 TRBV5-6 CASSPWGAGANVLTF TGTGCCAGCAGCCCGTGGGGGGCTGGGGCCAACGTCCTGACTTTC
. TRBD2 TRBJ2-7 TRBV9 CASSARLAGVRDGEQYF TGTGCCAGCAGCGCCAGACTAGCGGGAGTAAGGGATGGCGAGCAGTACTTC
. . TRBJ2-3 TRBV5-1 CASSLGGIDTQYF TGCGCCAGCAGCTTGGGAGGGATCGATACGCAGTATTTT
. . TRBJ2-7 TRBV27 CASSFYRPNPSEQYF TGTGCCAGCAGTTTCTATCGCCCAAACCCCTCCGAGCAGTACTTC
. TRBD1 TRBJ1-2 TRBV19 CASSIRGQGDHYGYTF TGTGCCAGTAGTATAAGAGGTCAGGGGGATCACTATGGCTACACCTTC
. . TRBJ2-1 TRBV6-2/TRBV6-3 CASSYDGFEQFF TGTGCCAGCAGTTACGACGGGTTTGAGCAGTTCTTC
. TRBD1 TRBJ1-5 TRBV2 CASRTAGGRVGNQPQHF TGTGCCAGCAGGACCGCAGGGGGCAGGGTGGGGAATCAGCCCCAGCATTTT
. TRBD2 TRBJ2-7 TRBV19 CASSMGSGYEQYF TGTGCCAGTAGTATGGGTAGCGGGTACGAGCAGTACTTC
. . TRBJ2-3 TRBV2 CASHGTTTDTQYF TGTGCCAGCCATGGTACTACCACAGATACGCAGTATTTT
. TRBD1 TRBJ2-7 TRBV6-5 CTSSSAPGTGVGEQYF TGTACCAGCAGTTCGGCACCCGGGACAGGGGTAGGCGAGCAGTACTTC
. TRBD2 TRBJ2-1 TRBV6-4 CASSEGLAETYNEQFF TGTGCCAGCAGTGAAGGTCTAGCGGAAACTTACAATGAGCAGTTCTTC